Detailed here is one T cell receptor (beta chain). The data originate from a study of glioma-infiltrating T cells after dendritic cell vaccination. Whole-study context: Autologous tumor lysate was loaded overnight onto monocyte-derived dendritic cells grown about seven days with IL-4 and GM-CSF.

TCRdb's table, derived via immunoSEQ multiplex PCR, lists solely in-frame clones and lacks some. This sample yields around 60,000 clones, of which approximately 81% are seen a single time; roughly 9% belongs to the top ten. The CDR3 spans 16 residues. In germline, CDR1 is KGHSH, CDR2 LQKENI. Trimming took 3 bases from V and 4 from J; bases not matched to a gene: 8. Time point of the sample: after dendritic cell vaccination, including at tumor progression/relapse. This sequence was found in a human donor with glioblastoma. The chain couples TRBV18 to TRBJ2-1, with TRBD1 identical over 8 bases. This specimen was blood, taken after dendritic cell vaccination. CDR3 in DNA: TGTGCCAGCTCACCCCTGGCAGGGGGCGAGTACAATGAGCAGTTCTTC. Translated: CASSPLAGGEYNEQFF.